This is a list of T cell receptor beta chains from one sample in a study of blood T cell repertoires in COVID-19. The protocol was immunoSEQ multiplex PCR, while the TCRdb copy is restricted to in-frame clones and leaves out a portion. Here the sample spans approximately 380,000 clones, approximately 90% being singletons. Sequencing was done on a sample of PBMCs or T cells enriched from blood (not recorded which). The receptor set was obtained from a woman aged 18 to 35 who had recovered from COVID-19. Each CDR3 is given with its conserved first and last residue. Rows may omit the clone size; those that give it use once, few, many or a size class.

clone_size	v_call	j_call	cdr3_aa
NA	TRBV19	TRBJ2-7	CASSLLAGDNYEQYF
few	TRBV27	TRBJ1-5	CASSFQSGPQHF
NA	TRBV5-1	TRBJ2-7	CASSLSSGASYEQYF
few	TRBV7-8	TRBJ2-2	CASSLNGGEGSRTGELFF
NA	TRBV6-1	TRBJ2-1	CASSDFRDRGHNEQFF
NA	TRBV19	TRBJ1-5	CASSDETGLQPQHF
once	TRBV27	TRBJ1-2	CASSPQGGSYGYTF
NA	TRBV6-5	TRBJ2-1	CASSYSGGARYNEQFF
NA	TRBV10-3	TRBJ1-1	CATNDYTGLTEAFF
NA	TRBV7-6	TRBJ2-7	CASSKDRGSYEQYF
NA	TRBV27	TRBJ2-2	CASSFVGGAGTGELFF
NA	TRBV10-2	TRBJ2-7	CASRADYEQYF
NA	TRBV5-6	TRBJ1-6	CASSLRQGNNSPLHF
once	TRBV7-9	TRBJ2-7	CASSPPRASYEQYF
NA	TRBV12-3/TRBV12-4	TRBJ1-5	CASSPSPQPQHF
once	TRBV27	TRBJ2-7	CASGQFNAYEQYF
NA	TRBV12-3/TRBV12-4	TRBJ1-1	CASKLSPSEAFF
NA	TRBV21-1	TRBJ2-5	CASSTFGTSGVKGETQYF
NA	TRBV7-3	TRBJ1-1	CASSYTGVKNQNTEAFF
NA	TRBV2	TRBJ2-6	CASTRVEAAGANVLTF
NA	TRBV6-1	TRBJ1-1	CASSEPGQPNTEAFF
NA	TRBV11-2	TRBJ2-5	CASRNSQGREETQYF
once	TRBV14	TRBJ2-5	CASSRWTRDLQETQYF
NA	TRBV27	TRBJ1-5	CASSLGAGVSNQPQHF
NA	TRBV11-1	TRBJ1-1	CASSPVADRGTEAFF
NA	TRBV3-1/TRBV3-2	TRBJ2-2	CASSHRTSGGAGTGELFF
NA	TRBV27	TRBJ2-3	CASSLDRVHGPSTDTQYF
NA	TRBV3-1/TRBV3-2	TRBJ1-1	CASSQEIPGTGVGDTEAFF
NA	TRBV5-1	TRBJ1-6	CASSAREGNSPLHF
NA	TRBV29-1	TRBJ1-1	CSVVRSDTEAFF
few	TRBV9	TRBJ1-1	CASSVGIGTANTEAFF
NA	TRBV30	TRBJ2-3	CAWSVSSSGGIADTQYF
NA	TRBV12-5	TRBJ2-7	CASGQFPYEQYF
NA	TRBV15	TRBJ2-7	CATSSRQGAGTREQYF
NA	TRBV4-1	TRBJ1-1	CASSQDPWTGVTEAFF
NA	TRBV5-1	TRBJ2-7	CASSGRGAYEQYF
NA	TRBV7-6	TRBJ2-3	CASSSTSGGVPSTDTQYF
NA	TRBV6-5	TRBJ2-7	CASRRLAGGSYEQYF
NA	TRBV3-1/TRBV3-2	TRBJ2-7	CASSQGSVYEQYF
NA	TRBV6-1	TRBJ2-7	CASSEAHFFSQYF
NA	TRBV6-5	TRBJ2-5	CASSLARGRRETQYF
NA	TRBV12-3/TRBV12-4	TRBJ1-6	CASRTSGTPLHF
NA	TRBV18	TRBJ1-2	CASSVTDYYGYTF
NA	TRBV7-8	TRBJ2-7	CASSPNLYEQYF
NA	TRBV9	TRBJ1-6	CASSVGASSYNSPLHF
NA	TRBV3-1/TRBV3-2	TRBJ2-7	CASSQDAGQGWYEQYF
few	TRBV30	TRBJ2-7	CACHGQEGRQYF
NA	TRBV7-9	TRBJ2-7	CASSPQGQGAYEQYF
NA	TRBV7-3	TRBJ2-3	CASSSTGLAVDTQYF